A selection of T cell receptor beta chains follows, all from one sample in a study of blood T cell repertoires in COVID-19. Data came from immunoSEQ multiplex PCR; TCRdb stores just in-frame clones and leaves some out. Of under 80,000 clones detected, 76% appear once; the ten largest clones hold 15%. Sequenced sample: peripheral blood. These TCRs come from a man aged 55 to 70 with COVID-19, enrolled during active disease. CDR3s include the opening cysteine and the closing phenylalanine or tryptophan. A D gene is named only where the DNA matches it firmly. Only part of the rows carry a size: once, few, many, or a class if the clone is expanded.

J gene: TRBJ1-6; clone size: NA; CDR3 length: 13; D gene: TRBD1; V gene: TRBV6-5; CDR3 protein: CAHRRGHNSPLHF; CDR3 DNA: TGTGCCCATCGCAGGGGGCATAATTCACCCCTCCACTTT
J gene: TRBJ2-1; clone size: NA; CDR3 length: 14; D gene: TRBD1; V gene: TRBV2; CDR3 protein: CASRGQGAYNEQFF; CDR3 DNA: TGTGCCAGCAGAGGACAGGGGGCCTACAATGAGCAGTTCTTC
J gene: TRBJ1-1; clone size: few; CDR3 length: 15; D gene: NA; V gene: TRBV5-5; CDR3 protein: CASSPRQALNTEAFF; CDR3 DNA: TGTGCCAGCAGCCCAAGACAGGCCCTTAACACTGAAGCTTTCTTT
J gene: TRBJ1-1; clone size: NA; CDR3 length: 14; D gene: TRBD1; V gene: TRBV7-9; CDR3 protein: CASSWTGNLPEAFF; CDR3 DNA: TGTGCCAGCAGCTGGACAGGTAATCTTCCTGAAGCTTTCTTT
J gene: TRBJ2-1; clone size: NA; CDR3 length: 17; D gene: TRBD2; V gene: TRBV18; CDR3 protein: CASSTLAGLAEANEQFF; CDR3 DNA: TGTGCCAGCAGCACCTTAGCGGGGTTAGCGGAGGCCAATGAGCAGTTCTTC
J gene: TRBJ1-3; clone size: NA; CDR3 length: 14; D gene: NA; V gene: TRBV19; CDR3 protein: CASGSGFPGNTIYF; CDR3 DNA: TGTGCCAGTGGTTCAGGGTTCCCTGGAAACACCATATATTTT
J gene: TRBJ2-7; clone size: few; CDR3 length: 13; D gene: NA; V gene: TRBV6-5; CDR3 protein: CASTPQEKDEQYF; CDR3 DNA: TGTGCCAGCACTCCACAGGAGAAAGACGAGCAGTACTTC
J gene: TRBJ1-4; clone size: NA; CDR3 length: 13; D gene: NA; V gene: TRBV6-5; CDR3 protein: CASPGGSDEKLFF; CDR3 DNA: TGTGCCAGTCCGGGGGGGTCGGATGAAAAACTGTTTTTT
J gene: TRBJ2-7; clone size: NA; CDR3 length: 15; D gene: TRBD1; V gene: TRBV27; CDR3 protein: CASSPPGTGGREQYF; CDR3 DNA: TGTGCCAGCAGTCCTCCCGGGACAGGGGGCCGCGAGCAGTACTTC
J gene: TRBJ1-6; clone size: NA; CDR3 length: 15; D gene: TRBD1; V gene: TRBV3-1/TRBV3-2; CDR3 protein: CASSQRDRGPSPLHF; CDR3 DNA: TGTGCCAGCAGCCAACGAGACAGGGGGCCTTCACCCCTCCACTTT
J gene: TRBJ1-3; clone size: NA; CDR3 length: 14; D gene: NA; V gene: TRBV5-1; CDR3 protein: CASSDARGGNTIYF; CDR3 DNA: TGCGCCAGCAGCGACGCCAGGGGCGGAAACACCATATATTTT
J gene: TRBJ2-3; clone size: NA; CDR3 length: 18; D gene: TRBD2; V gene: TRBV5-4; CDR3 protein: CASSLKLAGGSSTDTQYF; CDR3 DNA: TGTGCCAGCAGCTTGAAGCTAGCGGGGGGTTCTAGCACAGATACGCAGTATTTT
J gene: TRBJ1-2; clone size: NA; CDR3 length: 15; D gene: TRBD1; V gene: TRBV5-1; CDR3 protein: CASSLQGARDYGYTF; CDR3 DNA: TGCGCCAGCAGCTTACAGGGGGCTCGGGACTATGGCTACACCTTC
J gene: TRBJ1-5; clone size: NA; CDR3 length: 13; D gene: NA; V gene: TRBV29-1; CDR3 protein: CSVGGGSNQPQHF; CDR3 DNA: TGCAGCGTTGGGGGGGGGAGCAATCAGCCCCAGCATTTT
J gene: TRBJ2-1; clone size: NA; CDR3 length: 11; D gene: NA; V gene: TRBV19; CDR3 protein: CARGDSHEQFF; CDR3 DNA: TGTGCCAGGGGGGACTCTCATGAGCAGTTCTTC
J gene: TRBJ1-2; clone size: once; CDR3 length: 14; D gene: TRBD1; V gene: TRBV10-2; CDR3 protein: CASSDGDRDYGYTF; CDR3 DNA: TGCGCCAGCAGTGATGGAGACAGGGACTATGGCTACACCTTC
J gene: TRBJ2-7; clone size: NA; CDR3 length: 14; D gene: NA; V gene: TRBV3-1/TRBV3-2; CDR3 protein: CASSQSRGAYEQYF; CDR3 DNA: TGTGCCAGCAGCCAAAGCCGCGGGGCCTACGAGCAGTACTTC
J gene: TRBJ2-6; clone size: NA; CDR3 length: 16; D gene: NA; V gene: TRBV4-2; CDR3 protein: CASSQSSGAGANVLTF; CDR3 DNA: TGTGCCAGCAGCCAGAGTTCAGGGGCTGGGGCCAACGTCCTGACTTTC
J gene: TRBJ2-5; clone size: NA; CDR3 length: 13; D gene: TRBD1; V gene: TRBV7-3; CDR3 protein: CASSQGAQETQYF; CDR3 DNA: TGTGCCAGCAGCCAGGGGGCCCAAGAGACCCAGTACTTC
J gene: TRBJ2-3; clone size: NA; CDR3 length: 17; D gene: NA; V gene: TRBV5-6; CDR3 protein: CASSSPLGGGRMYTQYF; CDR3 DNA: TGTGCCAGCAGCTCCCCCTTAGGGGGGGGGCGGATGTATACGCAGTATTTT
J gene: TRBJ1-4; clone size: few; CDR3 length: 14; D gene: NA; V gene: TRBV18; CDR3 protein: CASSPEDSNEKLFF; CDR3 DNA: TGTGCCAGCTCACCAGAGGACAGTAATGAAAAACTGTTTTTT
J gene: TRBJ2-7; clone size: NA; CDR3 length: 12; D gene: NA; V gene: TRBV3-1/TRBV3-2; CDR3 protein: CASSRVAYEQYF; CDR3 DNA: TGTGCCAGCAGCCGAGTTGCCTACGAGCAGTACTTC
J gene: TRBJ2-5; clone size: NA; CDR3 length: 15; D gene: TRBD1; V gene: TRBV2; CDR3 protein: CASSDQGAQGETQYF; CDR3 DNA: TGTGCCAGCAGCGACCAGGGGGCGCAGGGAGAGACCCAGTACTTC
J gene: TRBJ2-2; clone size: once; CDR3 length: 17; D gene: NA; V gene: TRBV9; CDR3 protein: CASSVATAGPNTGELFF; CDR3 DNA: TGTGCCAGCAGCGTAGCTACGGCAGGCCCTAACACCGGGGAGCTGTTTTTT
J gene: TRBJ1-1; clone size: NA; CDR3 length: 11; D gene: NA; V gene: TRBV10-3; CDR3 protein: CAISERDEAFF; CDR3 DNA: TGTGCCATCAGTGAGCGAGATGAAGCTTTCTTT
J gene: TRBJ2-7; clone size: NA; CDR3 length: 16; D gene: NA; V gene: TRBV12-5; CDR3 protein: CASGLVRGSPSYEQYF; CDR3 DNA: TGTGCTAGTGGTTTGGTACGCGGCAGCCCATCCTACGAGCAGTACTTC
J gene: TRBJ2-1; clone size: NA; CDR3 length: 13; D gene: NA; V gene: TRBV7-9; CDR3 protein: CASRGEVRDEQFF; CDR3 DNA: TGTGCCAGCAGAGGGGAAGTTCGGGATGAGCAGTTCTTC
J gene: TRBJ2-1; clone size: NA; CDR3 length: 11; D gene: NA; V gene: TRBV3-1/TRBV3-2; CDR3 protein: CASSFNSEQFF; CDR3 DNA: TGTGCCAGCAGCTTTAATTCTGAGCAGTTCTTC
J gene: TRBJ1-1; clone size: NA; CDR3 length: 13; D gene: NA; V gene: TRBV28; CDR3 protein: CASRGTGNTEAFF; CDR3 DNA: TGTGCCAGCAGGGGAACAGGGAACACTGAAGCTTTCTTT
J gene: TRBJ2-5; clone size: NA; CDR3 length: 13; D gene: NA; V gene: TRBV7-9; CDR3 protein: CASSPAGRETQYF; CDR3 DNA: TGTGCCAGCAGCCCGGCAGGGCGAGAGACCCAGTACTTC
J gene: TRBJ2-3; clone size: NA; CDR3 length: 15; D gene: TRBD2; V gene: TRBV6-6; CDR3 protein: CASSAGGANTDTQYF; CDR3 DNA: TGTGCCAGCAGCGCCGGGGGGGCCAACACAGATACGCAGTATTTT
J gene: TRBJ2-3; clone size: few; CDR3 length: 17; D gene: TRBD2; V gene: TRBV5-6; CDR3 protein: CASSLGLAGGSPNTQYF; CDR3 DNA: TGTGCCAGCAGCTTGGGACTAGCGGGGGGCTCTCCCAATACGCAGTATTTT
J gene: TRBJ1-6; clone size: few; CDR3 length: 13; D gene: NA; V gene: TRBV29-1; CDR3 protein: CSARRGDNSPLHF; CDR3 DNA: TGCAGCGCCCGCAGGGGAGATAATTCACCCCTCCACTTT
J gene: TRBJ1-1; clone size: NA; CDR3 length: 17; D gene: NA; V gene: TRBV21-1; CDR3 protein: CASSKVWQGWANTEAFF; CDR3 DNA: TGTGCCAGCAGCAAAGTATGGCAGGGTTGGGCGAACACTGAAGCTTTCTTT
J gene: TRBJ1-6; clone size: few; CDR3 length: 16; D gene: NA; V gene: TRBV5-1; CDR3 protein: CASSLAGGGSNSPLHF; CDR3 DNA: TGCGCCAGCAGCTTGGCCGGAGGAGGTTCCAATTCACCCCTCCACTTT
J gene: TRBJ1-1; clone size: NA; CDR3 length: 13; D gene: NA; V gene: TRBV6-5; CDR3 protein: CASTTWGRTEAFF; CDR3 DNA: TGTGCCAGCACCACCTGGGGGAGGACTGAAGCTTTCTTT
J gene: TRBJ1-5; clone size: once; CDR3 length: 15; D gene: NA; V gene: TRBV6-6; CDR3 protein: CASSRDSYSNQPQHF; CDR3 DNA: TGTGCCAGCAGCCGCGACAGTTATAGCAATCAGCCCCAGCATTTT
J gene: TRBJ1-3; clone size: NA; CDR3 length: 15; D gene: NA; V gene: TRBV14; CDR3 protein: CASRGGRLLWKHHIF; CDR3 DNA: TGTGCCAGCCGGGGAGGGCGCCTTCTCTGGAAACACCATATATTT
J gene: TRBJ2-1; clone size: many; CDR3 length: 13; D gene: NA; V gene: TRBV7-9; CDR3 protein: CASPRQEINEQFF; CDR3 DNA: TGTGCCAGCCCCAGACAGGAGATCAATGAGCAGTTCTTC
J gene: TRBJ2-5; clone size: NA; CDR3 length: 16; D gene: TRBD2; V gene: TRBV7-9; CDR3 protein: CASSLTSGSNRETQYF; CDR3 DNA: TGTGCCAGCAGCTTAACTAGCGGGAGTAACAGAGAGACCCAGTACTTC
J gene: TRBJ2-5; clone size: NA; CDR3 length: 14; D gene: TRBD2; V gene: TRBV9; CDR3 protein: CASSRAGVGETQYF; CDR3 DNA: TGTGCCAGCAGCCGAGCGGGGGTGGGAGAGACCCAGTACTTC
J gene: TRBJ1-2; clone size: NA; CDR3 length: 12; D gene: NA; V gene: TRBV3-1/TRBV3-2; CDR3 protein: CASSREGLHYTF; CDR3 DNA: TGTGCCAGCAGCCGAGAGGGACTGCACTACACCTTC
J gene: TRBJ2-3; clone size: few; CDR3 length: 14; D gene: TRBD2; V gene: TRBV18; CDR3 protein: CASSPSGLTDTQYF; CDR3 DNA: TGTGCCAGCTCACCTAGCGGGCTCACAGATACGCAGTATTTT